This T cell receptor beta chain appears in the sequencing data of a study of blood T cell repertoires in COVID-19. Study in general: The United States, Italy and Spain were the sources of the acute and convalescent COVID-19 samples. The analysed material was cDNA or gDNA that came from T cells, B-cell-depleted T cells, or PBMCs.

Authors' data handling: Amplification from reference gene primers served as the basis for estimated nucleated cell counts. Data came from immunoSEQ multiplex PCR; TCRdb stores just in-frame clones and leaves some out. From that table come the V and J calls and clone size; the DNA was used to work out D and trimming. Among about 200,000 clones listed, 80% were seen once. Deletions cut 0 bases from V and 4 bases from J, with 12 bases between. The CDR3 runs to 15 residues. Germline CDR1 reads LGHNA; CDR2 reads YSLEER. The sequence was obtained from a man aged 60-69 years with acute or convalescent COVID-19. The sequenced sample was peripheral blood. The J gene is TRBJ1-2, the V gene TRBV4-3; no reliable D call. CDR3: CASSQDLAGTYGYTF. The CDR3 coding sequence is TGCGCCAGCAGCCAAGATCTAGCAGGAACCTATGGCTACACCTTC.